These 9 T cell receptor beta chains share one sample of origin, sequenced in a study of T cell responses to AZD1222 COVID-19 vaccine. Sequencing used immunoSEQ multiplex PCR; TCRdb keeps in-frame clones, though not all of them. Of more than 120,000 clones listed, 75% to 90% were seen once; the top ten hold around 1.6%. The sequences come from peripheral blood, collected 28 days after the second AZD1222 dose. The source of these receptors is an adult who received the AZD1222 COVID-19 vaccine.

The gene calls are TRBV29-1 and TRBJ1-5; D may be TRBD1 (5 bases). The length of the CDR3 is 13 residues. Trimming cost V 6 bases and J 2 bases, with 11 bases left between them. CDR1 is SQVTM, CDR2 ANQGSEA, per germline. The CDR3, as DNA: TGCAGCGTAGCTGACAGTGGCAATCAGCCCCAGCATTTT. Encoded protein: CSVADSGNQPQHF.

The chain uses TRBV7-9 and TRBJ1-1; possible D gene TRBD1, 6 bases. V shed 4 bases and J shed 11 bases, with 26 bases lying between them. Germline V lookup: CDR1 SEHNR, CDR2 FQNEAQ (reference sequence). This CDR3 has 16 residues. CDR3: CASSSSERGSDRRAFF. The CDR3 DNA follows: TGTGCCAGCAGCTCCTCGGAGAGGGGGTCGGACCGCCGTGCTTTCTTT.

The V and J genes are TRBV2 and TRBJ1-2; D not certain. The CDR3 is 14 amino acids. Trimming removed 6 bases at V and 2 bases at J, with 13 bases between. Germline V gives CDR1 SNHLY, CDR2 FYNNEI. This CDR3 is CASSPLGKNYGYTF. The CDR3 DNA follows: TGTGCCAGCAGCCCCCTGGGGAAAAACTATGGCTACACCTTC. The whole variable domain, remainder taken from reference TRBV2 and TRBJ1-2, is EPEVTQTPSHQVTQMGQEVILRCVPISNHLYFYWYRQILGQKVEFLVSFYNNEISEKSEIFDDQFSVERPDGSNFTLKIRSTKLEDSAMYFCASSPLGKNYGYTFGSGTRLTVV.

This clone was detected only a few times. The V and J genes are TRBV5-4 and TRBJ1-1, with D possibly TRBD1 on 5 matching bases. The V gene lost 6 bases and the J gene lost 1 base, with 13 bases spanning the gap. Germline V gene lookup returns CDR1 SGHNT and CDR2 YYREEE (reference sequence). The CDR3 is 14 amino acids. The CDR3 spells CASTARQQNTEAFF. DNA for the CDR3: TGTGCCAGCACCGCCAGACAGCAGAACACTGAAGCTTTCTTT.

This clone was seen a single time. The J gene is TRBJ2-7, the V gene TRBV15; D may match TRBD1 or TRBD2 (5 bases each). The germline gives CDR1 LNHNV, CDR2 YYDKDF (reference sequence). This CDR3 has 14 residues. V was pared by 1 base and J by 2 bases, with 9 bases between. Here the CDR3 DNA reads TGTGCCACCAGCAGAGGGGACCGGACCTACGAGCAGTACGTC. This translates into CATSRGDRTYEQYV.

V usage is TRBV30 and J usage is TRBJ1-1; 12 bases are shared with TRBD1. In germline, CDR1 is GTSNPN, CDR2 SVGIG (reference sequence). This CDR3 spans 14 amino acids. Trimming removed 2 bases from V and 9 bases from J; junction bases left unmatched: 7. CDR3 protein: CAWSRPGQGAQAFF. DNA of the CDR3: TGTGCCTGGAGTCGCCCGGGACAGGGGGCTCAAGCTTTCTTT. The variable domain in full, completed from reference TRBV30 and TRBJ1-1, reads SQTIHQWPATLVQPVGSPLSLECTVEGTSNPNLYWYRQAAGRGLQLLFYSVGIGQISSEVPQNLSASRPQDRQFILSSKKLLLSDSGFYLCAWSRPGQGAQAFFGQGTRLTVV.

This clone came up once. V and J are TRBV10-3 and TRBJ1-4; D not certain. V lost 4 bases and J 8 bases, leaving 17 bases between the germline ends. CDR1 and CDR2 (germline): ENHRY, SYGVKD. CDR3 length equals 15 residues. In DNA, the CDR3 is TGTGCCATCAGTGCCGCTGGACTGCAGAAGGAAAAACTGTTTTTT. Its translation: CAISAAGLQKEKLFF.

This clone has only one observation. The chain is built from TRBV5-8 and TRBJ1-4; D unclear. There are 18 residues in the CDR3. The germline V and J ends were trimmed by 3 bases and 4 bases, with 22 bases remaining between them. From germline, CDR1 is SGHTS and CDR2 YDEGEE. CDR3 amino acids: CASSSYRDIVRGNEKLFF. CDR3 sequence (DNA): TGTGCCAGCAGCTCGTACCGGGATATTGTTCGGGGTAATGAAAAACTGTTTTTT. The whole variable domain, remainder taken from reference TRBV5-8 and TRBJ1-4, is EAGVTQSPTHLIKTRGQQATLRCSPISGHTSVYWYQQALGLGLQFLLWYDEGEERNRGNFPPRFSGRQFPNYSSELNVNALELEDSALYLCASSSYRDIVRGNEKLFFGSGTQLSVL.

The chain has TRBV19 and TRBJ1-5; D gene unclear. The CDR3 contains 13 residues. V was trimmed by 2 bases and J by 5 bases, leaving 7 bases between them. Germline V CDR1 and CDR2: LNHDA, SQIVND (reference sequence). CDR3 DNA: TGTGCCAGTAGTATAATTCTGGATCAGCCCCAGCATTTT. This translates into CASSIILDQPQHF.